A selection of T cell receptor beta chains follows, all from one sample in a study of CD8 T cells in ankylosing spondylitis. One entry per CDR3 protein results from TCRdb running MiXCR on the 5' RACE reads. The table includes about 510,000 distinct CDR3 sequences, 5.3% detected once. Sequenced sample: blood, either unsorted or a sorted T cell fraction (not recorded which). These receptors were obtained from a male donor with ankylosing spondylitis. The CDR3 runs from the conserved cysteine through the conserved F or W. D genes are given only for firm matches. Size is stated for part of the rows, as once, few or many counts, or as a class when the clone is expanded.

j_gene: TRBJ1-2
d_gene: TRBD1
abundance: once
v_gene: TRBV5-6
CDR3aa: CASIYTDREMYGYPF
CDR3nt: TGTGCCAGCATCTATACGGACAGGGAAATGTATGGCTACCCCTTC

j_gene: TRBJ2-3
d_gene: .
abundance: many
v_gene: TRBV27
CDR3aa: CASSLWGGNRYF
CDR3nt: TGTGCCAGCAGTTTATGGGGGGGCAATAGGTATTTT

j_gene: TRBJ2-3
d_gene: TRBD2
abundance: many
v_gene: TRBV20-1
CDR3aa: CSARRLAGFTDTQYF
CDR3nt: TGCAGTGCTAGAAGGCTAGCGGGATTCACAGATACGCAGTATTTT

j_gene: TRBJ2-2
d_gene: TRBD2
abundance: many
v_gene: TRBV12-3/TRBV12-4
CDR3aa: CASSRGGYTGELFF
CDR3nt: TGTGCCAGCAGTCGGGGGGGGTACACCGGGGAGCTGTTTTTT

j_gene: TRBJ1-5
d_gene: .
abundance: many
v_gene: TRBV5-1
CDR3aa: CASSFSGAGNQPQHF
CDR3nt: TGCGCCAGCAGCTTTTCAGGGGCGGGGAATCAGCCCCAGCATTTT

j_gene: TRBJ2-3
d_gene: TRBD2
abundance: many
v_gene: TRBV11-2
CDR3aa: CASSFHLGTSGSTDTQYF
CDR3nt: TGTGCCAGCAGCTTCCACCTGGGGACTAGCGGGAGCACAGATACGCAGTATTTT

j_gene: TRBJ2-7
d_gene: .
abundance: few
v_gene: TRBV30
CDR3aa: CAWSRSGTSYEQYF
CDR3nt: TGTGCCTGGAGTCGATCCGGGACCTCCTACGAGCAGTACTTC

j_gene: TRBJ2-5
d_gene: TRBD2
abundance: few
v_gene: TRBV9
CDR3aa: CASSVGASGSSWETQYF
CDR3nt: TGTGCCAGCAGCGTAGGGGCTAGCGGGAGCTCTTGGGAGACCCAGTACTTC

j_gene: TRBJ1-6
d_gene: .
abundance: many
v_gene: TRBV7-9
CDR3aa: CASIQGIESPLHF
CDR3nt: TGTGCCAGCATCCAGGGAATAGAGTCACCCCTCCACTTT

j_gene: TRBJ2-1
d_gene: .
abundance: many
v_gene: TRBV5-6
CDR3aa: CASSRRQYGYGGEQFF
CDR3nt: TGTGCCAGCAGCCGGAGACAGTATGGCTACGGAGGTGAGCAGTTCTTC

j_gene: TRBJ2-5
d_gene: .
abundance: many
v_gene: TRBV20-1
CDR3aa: CSARTPQETQYF
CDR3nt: TGCAGTGCTCGGACACCTCAAGAGACCCAGTACTTC

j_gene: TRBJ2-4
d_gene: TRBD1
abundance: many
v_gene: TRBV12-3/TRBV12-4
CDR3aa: CASSYRTGGNIQYF
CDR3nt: TGTGCCAGCAGTTACCGAACAGGGGGCAACATTCAGTACTTC

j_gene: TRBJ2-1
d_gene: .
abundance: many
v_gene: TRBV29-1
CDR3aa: CSVETRTRMDNEQFF
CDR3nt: TGCAGCGTTGAAACCAGAACTCGGATGGACAATGAGCAGTTCTTC

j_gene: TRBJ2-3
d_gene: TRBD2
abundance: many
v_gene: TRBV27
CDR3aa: CASSLTSGRFGDTQYF
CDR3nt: TGTGCCAGCAGTTTGACTAGCGGGAGATTCGGGGATACGCAGTATTTT

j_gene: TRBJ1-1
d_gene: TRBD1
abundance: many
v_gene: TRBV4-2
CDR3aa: CASSQDPRGRRGTEAFF
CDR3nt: TGTGCCAGCAGCCAAGATCCCAGGGGGCGACGGGGCACTGAAGCTTTCTTT

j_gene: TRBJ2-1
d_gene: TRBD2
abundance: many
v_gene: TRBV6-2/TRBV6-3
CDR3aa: CASSSRTSGRVSSYNEQFF
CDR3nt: TGTGCCAGCAGTTCCCGGACTAGCGGGAGGGTCAGCTCCTACAATGAGCAGTTCTTC

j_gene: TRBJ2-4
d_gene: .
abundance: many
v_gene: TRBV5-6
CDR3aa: CASSLLVQMAKNIQYF
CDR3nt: TGTGCCAGCAGCTTACTAGTGCAGATGGCCAAAAACATTCAGTACTTC

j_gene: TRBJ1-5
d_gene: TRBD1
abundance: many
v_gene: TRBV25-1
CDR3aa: CASSGTTGGIDQPQHF
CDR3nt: TGTGCCAGCAGTGGAACAACAGGGGGCATAGATCAGCCCCAGCATTTT

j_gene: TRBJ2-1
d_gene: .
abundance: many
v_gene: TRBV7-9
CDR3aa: CASSLRPKQDNEQFF
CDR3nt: TGTGCCAGCAGCTTACGGCCAAAACAGGACAATGAGCAGTTCTTC

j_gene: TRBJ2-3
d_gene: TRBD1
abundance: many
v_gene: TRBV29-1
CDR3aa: CSAGTGKFFSTDTQYF
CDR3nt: TGCAGCGCAGGGACAGGGAAATTTTTTAGCACAGATACGCAGTATTTT

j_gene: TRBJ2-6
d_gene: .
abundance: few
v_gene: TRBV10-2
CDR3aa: CASSEQAGANVLTF
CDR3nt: TGCGCCAGCAGTGAGCAGGCTGGGGCCAACGTCCTGACTTTC

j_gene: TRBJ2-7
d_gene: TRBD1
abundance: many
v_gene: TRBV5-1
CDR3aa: CASRKISGTGDNEQYF
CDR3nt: TGCGCCAGCAGAAAAATTTCCGGGACAGGGGATAACGAGCAGTACTTC

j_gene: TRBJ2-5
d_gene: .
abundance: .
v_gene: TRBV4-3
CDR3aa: CASSQDQGSQETQYF
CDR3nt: TGCGCCAGCAGCCAAGACCAGGGGTCCCAAGAGACCCAGTACTTC

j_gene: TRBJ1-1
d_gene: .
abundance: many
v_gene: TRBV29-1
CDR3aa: CSVGWQANTEAFF
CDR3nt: TGCAGCGTCGGGTGGCAGGCGAACACTGAAGCTTTCTTT

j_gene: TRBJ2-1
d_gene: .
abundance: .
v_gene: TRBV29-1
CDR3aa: CSVEYALYINEQFF
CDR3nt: TGCAGCGTTGAATACGCTCTCTACATCAATGAGCAGTTCTTC

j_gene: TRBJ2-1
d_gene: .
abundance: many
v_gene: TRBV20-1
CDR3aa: CSARHGVNNEQFF
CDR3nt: TGCAGTGCCCGCCACGGAGTTAACAATGAGCAGTTCTTC

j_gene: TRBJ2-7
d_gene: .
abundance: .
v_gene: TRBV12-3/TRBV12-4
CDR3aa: CASSFQSSYEQYF
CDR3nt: TGTGCCAGCAGTTTTCAAAGCTCCTACGAGCAGTACTTC